Shown below are 26 T cell receptor beta chains from a single sample sequenced in a study of T cells in Graves' hyperthyroidism and ophthalmopathy. Amplification targeted TCR beta CDR3 regions from RNA transcripts. First-round RT-PCR with HTBI primers amplified the TCR CDR3 region. A single record per CDR3 protein comes from TCRdb applying MiXCR to the multiplex PCR reads. The sample lists approximately 600,000 distinct CDR3 sequences; less than 25% were seen once. The sample comprised blood. Receptors were obtained from a man between 25 and 39 years old with Graves' ophthalmopathy.

This clonotype showed up many times. The chain employs TRBV28 and TRBJ1-1; D unclear. Germline V gene lookup returns CDR1 MDHEN and CDR2 SYDVKM. Trimming cost V 0 bases and J 1 base, with 3 bases left between them. The CDR3 sequence is 13 residues long. CDR3 residues: CASSLWANTEAFF. In DNA, the CDR3 is TGTGCCAGCAGTTTATGGGCGAACACTGAAGCTTTCTTT.

J is TRBJ1-1 and V is TRBV6-2 or TRBV6-3; D remains unclear. The CDR3 runs to 13 residues. CDR1 is MNHEY, CDR2 SVGEGT, per germline. The germline V and J ends were trimmed by 2 bases and 4 bases, with 8 bases remaining between them. This chain's CDR3 is CASSYMEGTEAFF. DNA for the CDR3: TGTGCCAGCAGTTACATGGAGGGCACTGAAGCTTTCTTT.

This chain joins TRBV10-2 and TRBJ2-7; D ambiguous. This CDR3 is 13 amino acids long. Trimming stripped 7 bases from V and 6 bases from J, with 16 bases between. Germline CDR1 is WSHSY and CDR2 is SAAADI. DNA of the CDR3: TGCGCCAGCACTTACTCCGACGAATTCGAGCAGTACTTC. It yields the protein CASTYSDEFEQYF.

This clonotype was seen at least ten times. This chain joins TRBV3-1 and TRBJ1-6; D call uncertain. Germline-derived CDR1 and CDR2 are LGHDT and YNNKEL (reference sequence). The germline V and J ends were trimmed by 5 bases and 7 bases, with 6 bases remaining between them. CDR3 length: 12 amino acids. CDR3: CASSGGNSPLHF. The CDR3 bases are TGTGCCAGCAGCGGAGGAAATTCACCCCTCCACTTT.

The chain uses TRBV7-9 and TRBJ2-7; D uncertain. Germline assignment: CDR1 SEHNR and CDR2 FQNEAQ (reference sequence). Trimming removed 2 bases from V and 5 bases from J, with 10 bases in between. This CDR3 is built from 13 residues. The CDR3 protein is CASSLTSTHEQYF. The CDR3 region has the DNA TGTGCCAGCAGCTTAACCTCAACCCACGAGCAGTACTTC.

This clonotype was found a few times. This chain links TRBV30 with TRBJ1-2; 7 nucleotides agree with TRBD1. Germline CDR1 reads GTSNPN; CDR2 reads SVGIG (reference sequence). CDR3 size: 11 residues. J lost 5 bases, V lost 3 bases, and 0 bases had no gene match. As DNA, the CDR3 is TGTGCCTGGAGACAGGGGTATGGCTACACCTTC. It specifies CAWRQGYGYTF.

This clonotype was counted only a few times. This chain connects TRBV5-6 to TRBJ2-7; 9 positions agree with TRBD2. This CDR3 is built from 15 residues. CDR1 is SGHDT and CDR2 is YYEEEE in the germline V gene. The V and J ends lost 6 bases and 2 bases, in that order; junction bases with no gene match: 9. The CDR3 sequence: CASTASKRGAYEQYF. The CDR3 region has the DNA TGTGCCAGCACAGCTTCTAAGCGGGGGGCCTACGAGCAGTACTTC.

This clonotype has a handful of counts. The genes are TRBV7-2 and TRBJ2-7, with D possibly TRBD2 on 6 matching bases. This CDR3 has 15 amino acids. Deletions cut 5 bases from V and 5 bases from J, with 19 bases between. The germline CDR1 and CDR2 sequences are SGHTA and FQGNSA. This CDR3 reads CASSLRRGPRDEQYF. In DNA, the CDR3 is TGTGCCAGCAGCCTCAGGCGGGGCCCTCGGGACGAGCAGTACTTC.

This clonotype was seen a handful of times. CDR3 in amino acids: CASSSKNTEAFF. The CDR3 DNA reads TGTGCCAGCAGTTCCAAGAACACTGAAGCTTTCTTT. The chain employs TRBV27 and TRBJ1-1; D is undetermined. The CDR3 has 12 residues. The V gene's germline CDR1 is MNHEY and CDR2 SMNVEV (reference sequence). V lost 4 bases and J 1 base, leaving 4 bases between the germline ends.

This clonotype showed up many times. The CDR3 sequence is CASSPFDGDYGYTF. The DNA of the CDR3 is TGTGCCAGCAGTCCCTTTGACGGAGACTATGGCTACACCTTC. The chain links TRBV12-3 or TRBV12-4 to TRBJ1-2; no reliable D call. This CDR3 has 14 residues. The germline V and J ends were trimmed by 5 bases and 3 bases, with 13 bases remaining between them.

The table lists this clonotype with a few counts. The rearrangement uses TRBV20-1 and TRBJ1-2; D is unresolved. In germline, CDR1 is DFQATT, CDR2 SNEGSKA (reference sequence). V was clipped by 3 bases and J by 2 bases, with 13 bases between them. This CDR3 comprises 14 residues. This CDR3 is CSARDLGDNYGYTF. CDR3 coding DNA: TGCAGTGCTAGGGATCTGGGTGACAACTATGGCTACACCTTC.

This sequence joins TRBV4-1 and TRBJ2-7, with D hard to call. Trimming pared 0 bases from V and 0 bases from J, leaving 12 bases between. The germline V gene has CDR1 MGHRA and CDR2 YSYEKL. CDR3 size: 16 residues. The CDR3 here is CASSQDVEYLSYEQYF. The DNA of the CDR3 is TGCGCCAGCAGCCAAGATGTAGAGTACCTCTCCTACGAGCAGTACTTC.

This clonotype was detected only a few times. V and J are TRBV27 and TRBJ2-1; D may be TRBD2 (5 bases). Germline V gene lookup returns CDR1 MNHEY and CDR2 SMNVEV (reference sequence). CDR3 length: 14 residues. V dropped 3 bases and J dropped 6 bases, with 12 bases sitting between them. CDR3 in amino acids: CASSFGVAPNEQFF. CDR3 coding DNA: TGTGCCAGCAGTTTCGGAGTAGCGCCCAATGAGCAGTTCTTC.

This clonotype was observed a handful of times. The chain uses TRBV7-9 and TRBJ2-1; 9 bases align to TRBD2. With V trimmed by 0 bases and J by 9 bases, 12 bases remained unmatched. The CDR3 covers 17 residues. Per germline, CDR1 SEHNR and CDR2 FQNEAQ (reference sequence). CDR3 DNA: TGTGCCAGCAGCTTAGCGTTGATAATAGCGGGAGAGGGTGAGCAGTTCTTC. Translation: CASSLALIIAGEGEQFF.

The chain joins TRBV28 to TRBJ1-5, with TRBD1 identical over 8 bases. Germline values: CDR1 MDHEN, CDR2 SYDVKM. The V gene end was trimmed by 5 bases and the J gene end by 0 bases; junction bases not matched to a gene: 6. The length of the CDR3 is 16 residues. Written as DNA, the CDR3 is TGTGCCAGCAGTCCACCCGGGACAGGTAGCAATCAGCCCCAGCATTTT. This codes for CASSPPGTGSNQPQHF.

The V gene is TRBV24-1, the J gene TRBJ2-7; TRBD1 might be the D (5 bases). Trimming stripped 10 bases from V and 1 base from J, with 13 bases between. The V gene's germline CDR1 is KGHDR and CDR2 SFDVKD. This CDR3 has 13 residues. CDR3 sequence: CATMGQESYEQYF. The CDR3 DNA reads as TGTGCCACGATGGGGCAGGAGTCCTACGAGCAGTACTTC.

This clonotype has at least ten counts. The CDR3 sequence: CAWSKQALEQYF. CDR3 bases: TGTGCCTGGAGTAAACAGGCCCTCGAGCAGTACTTC. The V and J genes are TRBV30 and TRBJ2-7; possibly TRBD1 for D (5 bases). V was clipped by 2 bases and J by 6 bases, with 11 bases between them. This CDR3 contains 12 residues. Germline V gives CDR1 GTSNPN, CDR2 SVGIG (reference sequence).

This clonotype was detected ten times or more. This chain uses TRBV6-5 with TRBJ1-3; D remains ambiguous. The germline CDR1 and CDR2 sequences are MNHEY and SVGAGI. V gave up 0 bases and J gave up 2 bases, with 8 bases separating them. This CDR3 has 15 residues. The CDR3 DNA is TGTGCCAGCAGTTACTCGTTAGGAACTGGAAACACCATATATTTT. Translation: CASSYSLGTGNTIYF.

CDR3 DNA sequence: TGTGCCAGCAGTTACGGTGGGGCGATCACTGAAGCTTTCTTT. Residues: CASSYGGAITEAFF. The rearrangement joins TRBV6-5 to TRBJ1-1; D is possibly TRBD1 (5 bases). V dropped 2 bases and J dropped 4 bases, with 11 bases sitting between them. CDR3 size: 14 residues. Germline CDR1 and CDR2: MNHEY and SVGAGI.

J is TRBJ2-3 and V is TRBV20-1; TRBD2 might be the D (5 bases). This CDR3 has 14 residues. Trimming stripped 1 base from V and 2 bases from J, with 10 bases between. Germline-derived CDR1 and CDR2 are DFQATT and SNEGSKA (reference sequence). The CDR3 DNA is TGCAGTGCTAGAGTGCCGGGGATCACAGATACGCAGTATTTT. Residues: CSARVPGITDTQYF.

This clonotype has only a few counts. V usage is TRBV5-1 and J usage is TRBJ1-1; TRBD1 is a possible D gene (6 bases). The CDR3 has 14 amino acids. Germline CDR1 and CDR2: SGHRS and YFSETQ. The V end was cut by 7 bases, the J end by 4 bases, with 17 bases between. This CDR3 is CASSSFGGGTEAFF. The DNA for the CDR3 is TGCGCCAGCTCATCCTTTGGGGGCGGCACTGAAGCTTTCTTT.

The V gene is TRBV19, the J gene TRBJ1-1; 10 bases line up with TRBD1. Germline trimming cut 7 bases from V and 0 bases from J; bases unmatched to any gene: 14. This CDR3 contains 18 residues. Looked up from germline, CDR1 is LNHDA and CDR2 is SQIVND (reference sequence). CDR3 bases: TGTGCCAGTAACTCCGGGACAGGGGCTAAAGCCTTGAACACTGAAGCTTTCTTT. Translating gives CASNSGTGAKALNTEAFF.

This clonotype was counted at least ten times. This rearrangement joins TRBV28 to TRBJ1-1, with no clear D. The CDR3 has 14 amino acids. Trimming removed 5 bases at V and 0 bases at J, with 10 bases between. Germline loops: CDR1 MDHEN, CDR2 SYDVKM. The CDR3 loop reads CASSINQVNTEAFF. CDR3 sequence (DNA): TGTGCCAGCAGTATCAACCAGGTGAACACTGAAGCTTTCTTT. Full variable domain (remainder filled in from reference TRBV28 and TRBJ1-1): DVKVTQSSRYLVKRTGEKVFLECVQDMDHENMFWYRQDPGLGLRLIYFSYDVKMKEKGDIPEGYSVSREKKERFSLILESASTNQTSMYLCASSINQVNTEAFFGQGTRLTVV.

This clonotype was found a few times. The CDR3 nucleotides are TGTGCCAGCAGTAGCGGGATAAGGTACGAGCAGTACTTC. Residues: CASSSGIRYEQYF. The V gene is TRBV12-3 or TRBV12-4, the J gene TRBJ2-7, with 7 bases fitting TRBD2. The CDR3 is made up of 13 amino acids. J gave up 4 bases and V 5 bases, and 5 bases lay outside the gene matches.

This clonotype was observed a single time. The genes are TRBV5-1 and TRBJ2-7; TRBD1 matches 9 bases. The CDR3 is made up of 14 amino acids. Germline assignment: CDR1 SGHRS and CDR2 YFSETQ. With 4 bases clipped from V and 2 bases from J, the junction kept 4 bases outside the gene matches. The CDR3 DNA follows: TGCGCCAGCAGCACAGGGGGCGCGGCCTACGAGCAGTACTTC. Translated, it gives CASSTGGAAYEQYF.

V usage is TRBV15 and J usage is TRBJ2-7; D may be TRBD1 or TRBD2 (5 bases each). Trimming stripped 0 bases from V and 7 bases from J, with 16 bases between. Germline lookup yields CDR1 LNHNV and CDR2 YYDKDF (reference sequence). The CDR3 is made up of 15 amino acids. This CDR3 is CATSRDRGPPGEQYF. The CDR3 DNA reads TGTGCCACCAGCAGAGATCGGGGACCCCCGGGTGAGCAGTACTTC.